This TCR beta chain was documented in a study of technical replicates of blood from a few donors. The repertoire was sequenced with immunoSEQ multiplex PCR; TCRdb's copy has only in-frame clones and lacks some. The sample has tens of thousands of clones, around 96% seen once. Trimming cost V 0 bases and J 2 bases, with 18 bases left between them. Germline V lookup: CDR1 WNHNN, CDR2 SYGVQD (reference sequence). The CDR3 is made up of 18 amino acids. The sequence came from a human donor in good health. V usage is TRBV10-1 and J usage is TRBJ2-3; possibly TRBD2 for D (5 bases). The sequenced sample consisted of T cells isolated from PBMCs. This CDR3 is CASSESMGAFGLTDTQYF. DNA for the CDR3: TGCGCCAGCAGTGAGTCGATGGGAGCGTTCGGCCTCACAGATACGCAGTATTTT.